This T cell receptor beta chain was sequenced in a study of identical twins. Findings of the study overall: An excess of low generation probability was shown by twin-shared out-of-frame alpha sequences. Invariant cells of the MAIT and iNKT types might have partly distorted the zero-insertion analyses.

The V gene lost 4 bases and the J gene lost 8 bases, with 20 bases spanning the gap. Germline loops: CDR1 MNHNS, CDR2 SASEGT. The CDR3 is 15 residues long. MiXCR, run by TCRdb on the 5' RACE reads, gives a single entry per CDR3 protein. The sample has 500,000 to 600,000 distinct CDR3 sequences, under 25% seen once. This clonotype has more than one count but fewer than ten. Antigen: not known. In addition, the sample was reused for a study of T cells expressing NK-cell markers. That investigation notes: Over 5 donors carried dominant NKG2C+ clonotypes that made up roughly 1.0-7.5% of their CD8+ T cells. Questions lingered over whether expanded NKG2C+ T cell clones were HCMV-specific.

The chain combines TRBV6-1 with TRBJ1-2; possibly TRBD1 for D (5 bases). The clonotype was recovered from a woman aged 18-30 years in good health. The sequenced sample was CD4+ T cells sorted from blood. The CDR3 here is CASSARDGGNGGYTF. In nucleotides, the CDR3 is TGTGCCAGCAGTGCCCGGGACGGCGGTAATGGCGGCTACACCTTC.